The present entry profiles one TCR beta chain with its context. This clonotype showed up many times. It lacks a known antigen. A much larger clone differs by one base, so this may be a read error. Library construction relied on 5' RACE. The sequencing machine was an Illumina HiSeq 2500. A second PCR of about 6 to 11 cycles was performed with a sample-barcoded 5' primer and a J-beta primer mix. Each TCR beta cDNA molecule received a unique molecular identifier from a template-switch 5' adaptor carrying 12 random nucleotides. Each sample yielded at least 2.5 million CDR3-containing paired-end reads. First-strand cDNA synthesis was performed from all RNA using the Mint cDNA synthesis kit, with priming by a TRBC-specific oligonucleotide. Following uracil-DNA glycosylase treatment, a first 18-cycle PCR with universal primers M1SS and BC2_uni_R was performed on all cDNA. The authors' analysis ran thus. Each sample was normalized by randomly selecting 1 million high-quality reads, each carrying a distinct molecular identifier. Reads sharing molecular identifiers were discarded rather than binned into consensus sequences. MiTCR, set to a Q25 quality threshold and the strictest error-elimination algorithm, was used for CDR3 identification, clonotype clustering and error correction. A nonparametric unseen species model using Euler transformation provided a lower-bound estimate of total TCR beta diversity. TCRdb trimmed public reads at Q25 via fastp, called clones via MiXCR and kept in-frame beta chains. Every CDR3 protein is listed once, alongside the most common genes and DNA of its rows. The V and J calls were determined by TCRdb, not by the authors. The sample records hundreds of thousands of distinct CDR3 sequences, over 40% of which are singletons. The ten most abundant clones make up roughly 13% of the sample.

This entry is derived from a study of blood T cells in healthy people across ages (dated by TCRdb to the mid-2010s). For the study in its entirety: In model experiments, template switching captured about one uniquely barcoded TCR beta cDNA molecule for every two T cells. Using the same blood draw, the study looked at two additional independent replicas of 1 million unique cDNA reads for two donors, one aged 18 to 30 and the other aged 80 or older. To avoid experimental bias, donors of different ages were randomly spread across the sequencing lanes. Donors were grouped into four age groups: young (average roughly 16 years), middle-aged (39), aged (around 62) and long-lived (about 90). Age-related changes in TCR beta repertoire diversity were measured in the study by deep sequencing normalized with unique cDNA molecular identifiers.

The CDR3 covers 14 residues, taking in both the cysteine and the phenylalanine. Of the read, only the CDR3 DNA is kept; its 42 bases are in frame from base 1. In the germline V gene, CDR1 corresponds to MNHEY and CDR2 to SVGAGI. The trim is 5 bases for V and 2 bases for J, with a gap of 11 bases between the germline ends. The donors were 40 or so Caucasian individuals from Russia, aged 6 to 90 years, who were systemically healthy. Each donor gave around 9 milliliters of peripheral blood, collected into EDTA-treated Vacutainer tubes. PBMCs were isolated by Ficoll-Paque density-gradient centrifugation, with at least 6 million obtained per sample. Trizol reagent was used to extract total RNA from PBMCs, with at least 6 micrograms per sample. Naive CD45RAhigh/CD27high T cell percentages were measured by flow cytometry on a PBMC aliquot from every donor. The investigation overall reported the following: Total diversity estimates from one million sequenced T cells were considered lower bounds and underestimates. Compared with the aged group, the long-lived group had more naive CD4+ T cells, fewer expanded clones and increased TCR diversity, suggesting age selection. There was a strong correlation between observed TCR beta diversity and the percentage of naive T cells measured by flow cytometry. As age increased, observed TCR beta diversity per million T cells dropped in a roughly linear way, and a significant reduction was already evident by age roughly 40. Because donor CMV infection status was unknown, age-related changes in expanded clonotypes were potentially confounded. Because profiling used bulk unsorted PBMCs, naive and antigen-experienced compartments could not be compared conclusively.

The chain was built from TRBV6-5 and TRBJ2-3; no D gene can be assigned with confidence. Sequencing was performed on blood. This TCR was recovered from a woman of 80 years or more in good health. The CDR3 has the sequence CASSVWPYTDTQYF. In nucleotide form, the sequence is TGTGCCAGCAGTGTATGGCCGTACACAGATACGCAGTATTTT.